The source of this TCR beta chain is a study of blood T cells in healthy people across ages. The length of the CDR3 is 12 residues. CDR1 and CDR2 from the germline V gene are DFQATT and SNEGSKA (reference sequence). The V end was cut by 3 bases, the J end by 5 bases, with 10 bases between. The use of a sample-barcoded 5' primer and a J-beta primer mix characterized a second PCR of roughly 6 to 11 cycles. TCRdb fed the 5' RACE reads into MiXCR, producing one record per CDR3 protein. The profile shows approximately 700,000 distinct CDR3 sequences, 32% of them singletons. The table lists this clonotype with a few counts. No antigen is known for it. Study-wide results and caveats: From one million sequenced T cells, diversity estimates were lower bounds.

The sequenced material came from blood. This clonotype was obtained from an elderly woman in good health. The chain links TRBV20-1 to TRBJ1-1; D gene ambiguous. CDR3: CSASSVGTEAFF. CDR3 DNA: TGCAGTGCTAGCTCCGTAGGGACTGAAGCTTTCTTT.